This T cell receptor beta chain stems from a study of Graves' ophthalmopathy and Graves' hyperthyroidism. Study summary: In this cohort's terms, stable hyperthyroidism meant no ophthalmopathy by 18 months of follow-up.

RNA transcripts yielded amplified TCR beta CDR3 regions. Scientists carried out first-round RT-PCR using HTBI primers and then a second-round multiplex PCR. TCRdb fed the multiplex PCR reads into MiXCR, producing one record per CDR3 protein. Of over a million distinct CDR3 sequences in the sample, about 36% were seen once. Recruitment covered hyperthyroidism patients aged 18 to 65 whose new diagnosis was of under 2 months' duration. Trimming cost V 6 bases and J 7 bases, with 12 bases left between them. This CDR3 has 13 amino acids. CDR1 and CDR2 (germline): MDHEN, SYDVKM. Findings and caveats of the study: Most expanded clonotypes in thyroid above 0.001 frequency also showed up in blood.

Concerning this clonotype: Its antigen is currently unknown.

The sequence was obtained from an adult man with Graves' hyperthyroidism. The V call is TRBV28, the J call TRBJ1-4; D not resolved. Sequenced sample: peripheral blood or thyroid tissue (not recorded which). The CDR3 DNA reads as TGTGCCAGCAGCCCCGGTTCGGTTGAAAAACTGTTTTTT. It encodes CASSPGSVEKLFF.